The TCR beta chain under discussion was sequenced for a study of early T cells in non-severe SARS-CoV-2 infection. Study summary: The chains were unpaired, and the sequenced material was bulk RNA from unsorted whole blood. Whole-study findings and limits: The matching step, a VDJdb search, favored anti-spike CD8 responses and missed private and CD4 specificities.

Germline V gene lookup returns CDR1 SGHTA and CDR2 FQGNSA. CDR3 length equals 13 residues. Trimming removed 3 bases from V and 2 bases from J, with 8 bases in between. As for this clonotype: Its cognate antigen is unknown.

Individual cDNA molecules received unique molecular identifiers during library preparation. TCRdb itself ran the 5' RACE reads through MiXCR, one entry per CDR3 protein. The sample contains approximately 98,000 distinct CDR3 sequences, 9.5% to 13% of which appear only once. This chain joins TRBV7-2 and TRBJ2-7; D unresolved. This receptor was taken from an adult who was a healthcare worker with PCR-confirmed SARS-CoV-2 infection or an uninfected control (not recorded which). Material for sequencing was whole blood. CDR3: CASSFDLTYEQYF. The DNA of the CDR3 is TGTGCCAGCAGCTTCGACTTGACCTACGAGCAGTACTTC.